This T cell receptor (beta chain) was captured in a study of shared clonotypes between healthy human individuals. Repertoires were generated with immunoSEQ multiplex PCR, while TCRdb's copy carries only in-frame clones and drops some. The table includes 2 million to 3 million clones, approximately 93% detected once. The receptor was isolated from a young man in good health. Some clones in this sample may be carry-over from other donors' samples. The material sequenced was naive CD4+ T cells from PBMCs. Regarding subset: CD45RA+ positively selected.

The CDR3 DNA is TGTGCCAGCAGCTTCCACAGCAATCAGCCCCAGCATTTT. Translated, it gives CASSFHSNQPQHF. The J gene is TRBJ1-5, the V gene TRBV7-2; D gene unclear. The CDR3 sequence is 13 residues long. Germline V gene lookup returns CDR1 SGHTA and CDR2 FQGNSA. The ends were cut back, 3 bases at V and 1 base at J, with 4 bases in the middle. Drawing the rest from reference TRBV7-2 and TRBJ1-5, the complete variable domain is GAGVSQSPSNKVTEKGKDVELRCDPISGHTALYWYRQSLGQGLEFLIYFQGNSAPDKSGLPSDRFSAERTGGSVSTLTIQRTQQEDSAVYLCASSFHSNQPQHFGDGTRLSIL.